This entry features one T cell receptor beta chain sequence. Its antigen is unknown. The record originates from a study of cytomegalovirus exposure and HLA in healthy donors. Study findings and constraints: Accurate prediction of most subjects' HLA-A and HLA-B alleles from TCR beta sequences was reported.

Healthy bone marrow donors supplied every sample. The CDR3 runs to 12 residues. The V segment lost 3 bases and the J segment 14 bases; nucleotides outside the gene matches: 4. The germline gives CDR1 SNHLY, CDR2 FYNNEI. Primers for the PCR totalled 60 Vbeta and 13 Jbeta. Method: immunoSEQ multiplex PCR; TCRdb's copy keeps in-frame clones and lacks some. The sample carries around 300,000 clones, roughly 70% recorded once. Sequences were obtained from PBMCs. This chain links TRBV2 with TRBJ1-6; 7 bases line up with TRBD1. The clonotype was recovered from a female donor in good health and CMV-seronegative. CDR3 protein: CASSEGTAALHF. The CDR3 DNA follows: TGTGCCAGCAGTGAGGGGACAGCGGCCCTCCACTTT.